A single sample is the source of the 19 T cell receptor beta chains below, sequenced in a study of identical twins. TCRdb itself ran the 5' RACE reads through MiXCR, one entry per CDR3 protein. The data show 510,000 or so distinct CDR3 sequences, with roughly 15% seen just once and about 0.4% held by the top ten. A further study also used this sample, focusing on yellow fever vaccine responses in identical twins.

Material for sequencing was CD4+ T cells sorted from blood. These receptors originate from a woman between 18 and 29 years old in good health.

The rearrangement joins TRBV29-1 to TRBJ2-3; D is ambiguous. The germline gives CDR1 SQVTM, CDR2 ANQGSEA. The V end lost 3 bases, the J end lost 4 bases, and 8 bases lay between the germline ends. This CDR3 contains 12 residues. The CDR3 reads CSVDRTADTQYF. The CDR3, as DNA: TGCAGCGTTGACAGGACGGCAGATACGCAGTATTTT.

This rearrangement joins TRBV20-1 to TRBJ2-3; 15 bases agree with TRBD2. Trimming removed 6 bases from V and 0 bases from J; junction bases left unmatched: 7. The germline V gene has CDR1 DFQATT and CDR2 SNEGSKA (reference sequence). This CDR3 is 17 amino acids long. The CDR3, as DNA: TGCAGTGCCCCCGGACTAGCGGGGGGGACTAGCACAGATACGCAGTATTTT. It specifies CSAPGLAGGTSTDTQYF.

This chain uses TRBV12-3 or TRBV12-4 with TRBJ2-4; D is possibly TRBD1 (6 bases). The germline V and J ends were trimmed by 6 bases and 1 base, with 16 bases remaining between them. The length of the CDR3 is 16 residues. CDR3 protein: CASSPRGTRAKNIQYF. The CDR3 coding sequence is TGTGCCAGCAGCCCAAGGGGGACACGGGCCAAAAACATTCAGTACTTC.

The chain joins TRBV6-2 or TRBV6-3 to TRBJ2-5, with D possibly matching TRBD1 (5 bases). Germline values: CDR1 MNHEY, CDR2 SVGEGT. V lost 0 bases and J 0 bases, leaving 23 bases between the germline ends. The CDR3 has 20 amino acids. The CDR3: CASSYSMPRPGPLYQETQYF. CDR3 coding DNA: TGTGCCAGCAGTTACTCGATGCCCCGGCCAGGGCCCCTTTACCAAGAGACCCAGTACTTC.

This clonotype was counted ten times or more. The chain is built from TRBV20-1 and TRBJ1-5, with D hard to call. The V end lost 0 bases, the J end lost 6 bases, and 6 bases lay between the germline ends. From germline, CDR1 is DFQATT and CDR2 SNEGSKA (reference sequence). CDR3 length: 12 amino acids. This CDR3 is CSARDPGQPQHF. The CDR3, as DNA: TGCAGTGCTAGAGATCCGGGTCAGCCCCAGCATTTT.

The rearrangement joins TRBV15 to TRBJ2-2, with D unclear. The CDR3 totals 16 residues. V lost 1 base, J lost 3 bases, and 12 bases lay in between. From germline, CDR1 is LNHNV and CDR2 YYDKDF (reference sequence). The CDR3 DNA sequence: TGTGCCACCAGCAGAGCTGGTCGGAAGGACACCGGGGAGCTGTTTTTT. Translated: CATSRAGRKDTGELFF. Variable domain in full (rest from reference TRBV15 and TRBJ2-2): DAMVIQNPRYQVTQFGKPVTLSCSQTLNHNVMYWYQQKSSQAPKLLFHYYDKDFNNEADTPDNFQSRRPNTSFCFLDIRSPGLGDTAMYLCATSRAGRKDTGELFFGEGSRLTVL.

The chain couples TRBV7-9 to TRBJ2-1; 13 bases fit TRBD2. Looked up from germline, CDR1 is SEHNR and CDR2 is FQNEAQ (reference sequence). The CDR3 totals 16 residues. Trimming cost V 7 bases and J 7 bases; bases outside gene matches: 10. The CDR3 sequence is CASIKLAGGPGNEQFF. The CDR3 DNA sequence: TGTGCCAGCATCAAACTAGCGGGAGGGCCGGGGAATGAGCAGTTCTTC.

This clonotype appeared a few times. CDR3 bases: TGTGCCAGCAGCTCCTTCGGGTATTCGGATGAGCAGTTCTTC. Protein sequence: CASSSFGYSDEQFF. V and J are TRBV7-8 and TRBJ2-1, with D unclear. Trimming took 4 bases from V and 8 from J, leaving 15 bases between them. The CDR3 has 14 residues. Germline CDR1 is SGHVS and CDR2 is FQNEAQ.

The chain links TRBV9 to TRBJ2-2, with D possibly matching TRBD2 (7 bases). The V and J ends lost 10 bases and 6 bases respectively, with 25 bases between them. The CDR3 covers 16 residues. CDR1 is SGDLS, CDR2 YYNGEE, per germline. The CDR3 coding sequence is TGTGCCGGAGACCTTCGGGGGGCCTCCTCTTCCGGGGAGCTGTTTTTT. Its translation is CAGDLRGASSSGELFF.

A few counts support this clonotype. The chain couples TRBV20-1 to TRBJ2-2, with 9 bases fitting TRBD1. The CDR3 extends over 16 amino acids. Germline V gives CDR1 DFQATT, CDR2 SNEGSKA (reference sequence). The junction had 5 bases not matched to a gene; V was cut back by 0 bases and J by 3 bases. CDR3 in DNA: TGCAGTGCTAGAGATGGGCGGACAGGGGACACCGGGGAGCTGTTTTTT. Translating it yields CSARDGRTGDTGELFF.

This clonotype was detected only a few times. This rearrangement joins TRBV14 to TRBJ2-1, with unresolved D. Germline-derived CDR1 and CDR2 are SGHDN and FVKESK. The germline V and J ends were trimmed by 4 bases and 4 bases, with 8 bases remaining between them. The CDR3 spans 13 residues. The CDR3 sequence: CASSPVGYNEQFF. DNA of the CDR3: TGTGCCAGCAGCCCGGTAGGATACAATGAGCAGTTCTTC.

This clonotype appeared a few times. The chain combines TRBV7-2 with TRBJ2-1, with a weak D call TRBD1 (5 bases). CDR1 SGHTA and CDR2 FQGNSA come from the germline V gene. CDR3 length: 15 residues. V lost 7 bases and J lost 1, with 14 bases in between. The CDR3 reads CASNKLQESYNEQFF. The DNA for the CDR3 is TGTGCCAGCAACAAATTACAGGAGTCCTACAATGAGCAGTTCTTC.

This clonotype was seen more than once but under ten times. This chain connects TRBV10-3 to TRBJ2-3; 9 bases match TRBD2. The CDR3 sequence is 18 residues long. Germline V gene lookup returns CDR1 ENHRY and CDR2 SYGVKD. J was trimmed by 1 base and V by 2 bases; bases with no gene match: 10. CDR3 nucleotide sequence: TGTGCCATCAGTGAGCCCTGGGAGGCTAGCGGGGGCACAGATACGCAGTATTTT. Translated: CAISEPWEASGGTDTQYF.

Only a few counts were recorded for this clonotype. The chain is built from TRBV5-1 and TRBJ2-7; the D call may be TRBD1 or TRBD2 (5 bases each). The CDR3 has 14 residues. Trimming removed 2 bases from V and 3 bases from J, with 12 bases in between. Germline V gene sequence: CDR1 SGHRS, CDR2 YFSETQ. CDR3 sequence reads: CASSLGSGSYEQYV. DNA of the CDR3: TGCGCCAGCAGCTTAGGTTCAGGGAGCTACGAGCAGTACGTC.

This sequence joins TRBV28 and TRBJ2-3; D gene ambiguous. Trimming removed 2 bases at V and 5 bases at J, with 11 bases between. This CDR3 contains 14 residues. CDR1 MDHEN and CDR2 SYDVKM come from the germline V gene. The CDR3 bases are TGTGCCAGCAGTTTACATACCGTCGGAGATACGCAGTATTTT. Translating it yields CASSLHTVGDTQYF.

This clonotype has at least ten counts. The chain recombines TRBV12-3 or TRBV12-4 with TRBJ2-3; 15 bases fit TRBD2. V trimming: 3 bases; J trimming: 2 bases; junction bases outside the gene matches: 12. This CDR3 is 20 amino acids long. The CDR3: CASSLRFGGTSGGTTDTQYF. CDR3 in DNA: TGTGCCAGCAGTTTGAGGTTTGGGGGGACTAGCGGGGGGACCACAGATACGCAGTATTTT.

V is TRBV5-1 and J is TRBJ2-1; D remains ambiguous. Germline values: CDR1 SGHRS, CDR2 YFSETQ. Trimming shortened V by 3 bases and J by 0 bases, and 16 bases separated the two germline ends. The CDR3 length is 17 residues. DNA of the CDR3: TGCGCCAGCAGCTCCTCTAGACGGACGAGCTCCTACAATGAGCAGTTCTTC. It encodes CASSSSRRTSSYNEQFF.

The CDR3 nucleotides are TGTGCCAGCAACCCCCTGGGCGGGGCTGGCAAAAACATTCAGTACTTC. Its protein product is CASNPLGGAGKNIQYF. The rearrangement joins TRBV6-1 to TRBJ2-4, with D perhaps TRBD2 (6 bases). The V gene lost 7 bases and the J gene lost 3 bases, with 19 bases spanning the gap. Germline lookup yields CDR1 MNHNS and CDR2 SASEGT. The CDR3 spans 16 residues.

This clonotype turned up a few times. The chain employs TRBV20-1 and TRBJ1-2; D is uncertain. Trimming took off 1 base at V and 7 bases at J, with 10 bases between the two ends. Germline-derived CDR1 and CDR2 are DFQATT and SNEGSKA (reference sequence). This CDR3 is built from 12 residues. The CDR3 DNA follows: TGCAGTGCTAGAGCGGTCCACGGTGGCTACACCTTC. Its translation is CSARAVHGGYTF.